The 25 T cell receptor beta chains below come from one sample, sequenced in a study of T cell repertoires in cytomegalovirus infection. Their target antigens are unknown. TCRdb reprocessed the reads with MiXCR, giving one entry per CDR3 protein. The data contain around 230,000 distinct CDR3 sequences, about 39% of them singletons. Sequenced material: CD8+ T cells from cultured PBMCs, taken from culture after CMV antigen stimulation. These receptors all stem from a human donor in good health (CMV status not recorded). Some clones in this sample may be carry-over from other donors' samples.

The chain is built from TRBV7-9 and TRBJ2-7; 7 bases are shared with TRBD1. The V gene end was trimmed by 5 bases and the J gene end by 3 bases; junction bases not matched to a gene: 13. CDR1 and CDR2 from the germline V gene are SEHNR and FQNEAQ (reference sequence). The length of the CDR3 is 16 residues. The CDR3 bases are TGTGCCAGCAGCCCGCCCCCCGGGACAGACTTCTACGAGCAGTACTTC. Its protein is CASSPPPGTDFYEQYF. The whole variable domain, remainder taken from reference TRBV7-9 and TRBJ2-7, is DTGVSQNPRHKITKRGQNVTFRCDPISEHNRLYWYRQTLGQGPEFLTYFQNEAQLEKSRLLSDRFSAERPKGSFSTLEIQRTEQGDSAMYLCASSPPPGTDFYEQYFGPGTRLTVT.

V gene TRBV30 combines with J gene TRBJ2-1; 9 nucleotides line up with TRBD2. The V gene end was trimmed by 1 base and the J gene end by 5 bases; junction bases not matched to a gene: 6. In germline, CDR1 is GTSNPN, CDR2 SVGIG (reference sequence). The CDR3 is 15 residues long. The CDR3 DNA reads TGTGCCTGGAGTGGTTTAGCGGGGGAAAACAATGAGCAGTTCTTC. Translated, it gives CAWSGLAGENNEQFF.

This clonotype was detected only a few times. V and J are TRBV7-6 and TRBJ2-2; D might be TRBD2 (6 bases). The V gene lost 8 bases and the J gene lost 0 bases, with 16 bases spanning the gap. CDR1 SGHVS and CDR2 FNYEAQ come from the germline V gene. CDR3 length: 16 amino acids. The CDR3, as DNA: TGTGCCAGCGGTGGTCCAGCGGGCCCGAACACCGGGGAGCTGTTTTTT. It yields the protein CASGGPAGPNTGELFF. The full variable domain, in which reference TRBV7-6 and TRBJ2-2 provide the parts outside the CDR3, is GAGVSQSPRYKVTKRGQDVALRCDPISGHVSLYWYRQALGQGPEFLTYFNYEAQQDKSGLPNDRFSAERPEGSISTLTIQRTEQRDSAMYRCASGGPAGPNTGELFFGEGSRLTVL.

CDR3 nucleotide sequence: TGTGCCAGCAGTGAAGGGGGGACCTACGAGCAGTACTTC. It encodes CASSEGGTYEQYF. The rearrangement uses TRBV6-1 and TRBJ2-7, with D perhaps being TRBD1 or TRBD2 (5 bases each). CDR3 length: 13 amino acids. V lost 1 base, J lost 2 bases, and 6 bases lay in between. The germline CDR1 and CDR2 sequences are MNHNS and SASEGT.

This clonotype was seen a handful of times. The gene calls are TRBV12-5 and TRBJ1-2, with 8 bases lining up with TRBD1. V shed 7 bases and J 3 bases; nucleotides not matched to a gene: 4. CDR3 length equals 13 residues. Per germline, CDR1 LGHNT and CDR2 FRNRAP. The CDR3 nucleotides read TGTGCTAGTGCCCTGGACAGGGACTATGGCTACACCTTC. Translation: CASALDRDYGYTF.

This clonotype was picked up a small number of times. The CDR3 nucleotides read TGTGCCAGCAGCTCCGGGGGCATAGAAGCTTTCTTT. It yields the protein CASSSGGIEAFF. The chain has TRBV7-6 and TRBJ1-1; the D gene is possibly TRBD1 (6 bases). The CDR3 sequence is 12 residues long. Per germline, CDR1 SGHVS and CDR2 FNYEAQ. Deletions cut 4 bases from V and 8 bases from J, with 11 bases between.

This clonotype came up a few times. The chain is built from TRBV7-6 and TRBJ2-3, with a possible D match to TRBD2 (5 bases). Germline loops: CDR1 SGHVS, CDR2 FNYEAQ. Trimming took 3 bases from V and 4 from J, leaving 8 bases between them. The CDR3 sequence is 13 residues long. DNA for the CDR3: TGTGCCAGCAGCTTGAGCGGCTCAGATACGCAGTATTTT. Protein product: CASSLSGSDTQYF.

The gene calls are TRBV6-6 and TRBJ1-5; D not certain. Germline CDR1 MNHNY, CDR2 SVGAGI (reference sequence). The CDR3 consists of 11 residues. Trimming cost V 6 bases and J 7 bases, with 7 bases left between them. CDR3 residues: CASRGSQPQHF. DNA for the CDR3: TGTGCCAGCAGGGGGTCCCAGCCCCAGCATTTT.

This clonotype was seen more than once but under ten times. This sequence joins TRBV19 and TRBJ1-1; unclear D gene. Germline V gene sequence: CDR1 LNHDA, CDR2 SQIVND (reference sequence). The CDR3 contains 16 residues. Trimming took 4 bases from V and 4 from J, leaving 19 bases between them. The DNA for the CDR3 is TGTGCCAGTAGTAGTTTGGCAGGCGGCACAGTCACTGAAGCTTTCTTT. It translates to CASSSLAGGTVTEAFF.

The chain joins TRBV29-1 to TRBJ1-2, with D possibly matching TRBD1 (6 bases). V was clipped by 5 bases and J by 6 bases, with 16 bases between them. The CDR3 runs to 13 residues. CDR1 is SQVTM and CDR2 is ANQGSEA in the germline V gene. The CDR3 protein is CSVSTPGADGYTF. In DNA, the CDR3 is TGCAGCGTTTCGACCCCAGGGGCGGATGGCTACACCTTC.

This chain uses TRBV28 with TRBJ2-2, with unresolved D. Deletions cut 7 bases from V and 6 bases from J, with 15 bases between. CDR1 MDHEN and CDR2 SYDVKM come from the germline V gene. The CDR3 runs 14 residues. In DNA form, the CDR3 reads TGTGCCAGCAACCTAGGCGGTACCGCCGGGGAGCTGTTTTTT. Protein: CASNLGGTAGELFF.

J is TRBJ2-6 and V is TRBV6-6; D unresolved. Germline V gene sequence: CDR1 MNHNY, CDR2 SVGAGI (reference sequence). V was cut by 0 bases and J by 1 base, with 13 bases left in between. The CDR3 is made up of 18 amino acids. The CDR3 nucleotides are TGTGCCAGCAGTTACTCGCCGACGGGTGGGTCTGGGGCCAACGTCCTGACTTTC. Amino acids: CASSYSPTGGSGANVLTF.

V gene TRBV19 combines with J gene TRBJ2-4; 13 bases line up with TRBD2. CDR1 and CDR2 (germline): LNHDA, SQIVND (reference sequence). CDR3 length equals 15 residues. V shed 8 bases, J shed 4 bases, and the junction held 5 bases outside the gene matches. CDR3 amino acids: CASRTSGSSKNIQYF. The CDR3 bases are TGTGCCAGTCGGACTAGCGGGAGTTCTAAAAACATTCAGTACTTC.

In this sample, this clonotype turned up many times. The chain has TRBV28 and TRBJ2-1; 7 positions agree with TRBD2. The germline gives CDR1 MDHEN, CDR2 SYDVKM. The CDR3 extends over 15 amino acids. The ends lost 5 bases at V and 7 bases at J; junction bases unmatched: 11. The CDR3 region is CASSPPSGLWNEQFF. Written as DNA, the CDR3 is TGTGCCAGCAGTCCCCCTAGCGGCCTCTGGAATGAGCAGTTCTTC.

This clonotype was seen a handful of times. The chain carries TRBV27 and TRBJ2-1; tentatively, D is TRBD2 (5 bases). The germline V gene has CDR1 MNHEY and CDR2 SMNVEV (reference sequence). This CDR3 comprises 16 residues. Between the trimmed V and J ends, which lost 5 bases and 6 bases, there was a span of 20 bases. In DNA form, the CDR3 reads TGTGCCAGCAGTCCCCAGGTAGCGAGCGCGGGCAATGAGCAGTTCTTC. It is translated as CASSPQVASAGNEQFF.

This sequence joins TRBV10-3 and TRBJ2-1; 9 nucleotides align to TRBD1. Germline CDR1 ENHRY, CDR2 SYGVKD. The CDR3 loop spans 14 amino acids. V lost 4 bases and J lost 5; bases outside the gene matches: 3. CDR3 amino acids: CAISGDRVNNEQFF. The CDR3 bases are TGTGCCATCAGTGGGGACAGGGTTAACAATGAGCAGTTCTTC.

The J gene is TRBJ1-2, the V gene TRBV7-9, with D maybe TRBD1 (6 bases). The CDR3 is made up of 15 amino acids. CDR1 is SEHNR and CDR2 is FQNEAQ in the germline V gene (reference sequence). The V gene lost 3 bases and the J gene lost 6 bases, with 17 bases spanning the gap. The DNA of the CDR3 is TGTGCCAGCAGCTTGACGACAGGTAGTATGGATGGCTACACCTTC. Translation: CASSLTTGSMDGYTF.

V and J are TRBV7-6 and TRBJ2-7; D perhaps matches TRBD1 (5 bases). The CDR3 contains 15 residues. Germline-derived CDR1 and CDR2 are SGHVS and FNYEAQ. V shed 2 bases and J shed 3 bases, with 14 bases lying between them. CDR3 amino acids: CASSLPPGHFYEQYF. CDR3 in DNA: TGTGCCAGCAGCTTACCCCCCGGACACTTCTACGAGCAGTACTTC.

V and J are TRBV27 and TRBJ2-3, with D possibly being TRBD2 (6 bases). The CDR3 length is 15 residues. Germline V CDR1 and CDR2: MNHEY, SMNVEV (reference sequence). Trimming cost V 3 bases and J 4 bases, with 14 bases left between them. The CDR3 DNA reads TGTGCCAGCAGTTTCTACCCGGGACTGGCAGATACGCAGTATTTT. It codes for CASSFYPGLADTQYF.

Concerning this clonotype itself: A read error is possible here, since a much larger clone lies one base away. The chain has TRBV7-2 and TRBJ2-1; 8 bases are a match to TRBD1. The ends lost 2 bases at V and 3 bases at J; junction bases unmatched: 3. This CDR3 is built from 15 residues. The germline CDR1 and CDR2 sequences are SGHTA and FQGNSA. This chain's CDR3 is CASSLRQGIYNEQFF. CDR3 nucleotides: TGTGCCAGCAGCTTAAGACAGGGGATCTACAATGAGCAGTTCTTC.

This clonotype was found many times. The rearrangement links TRBV7-3 to TRBJ2-5; TRBD1 aligns across 9 bases. The CDR3 length is 15 residues. The germline V gene has CDR1 SGHTA and CDR2 FQGTGA. V lost 1 base and J lost 0; bases outside the gene matches: 0. CDR3 bases: TGTGCCAGCAGCTTAAGACAGGGGGACCAAGAGACCCAGTACTTC. It translates to CASSLRQGDQETQYF.

J is TRBJ2-1 and V is TRBV7-6; 14 nucleotides agree with TRBD2. The junction had 4 bases not matched to a gene; V was cut back by 6 bases and J by 3 bases. CDR1 and CDR2 from the germline V gene are SGHVS and FNYEAQ. The CDR3 consists of 16 residues. CDR3 in DNA: TGTGCCAGCAGACCGACTAGCGGGAGGGACTACAATGAGCAGTTCTTC. Residues: CASRPTSGRDYNEQFF.

This clonotype has ten or more counts. The CDR3 DNA follows: TGTGCCAGCAAAGGGGGCCTGGGGGACACAGATACGCAGTATTTT. Its protein product is CASKGGLGDTDTQYF. The V gene is TRBV4-2, the J gene TRBJ2-3, with 7 bases aligning to TRBD1. Germline V lookup: CDR1 LGHNA, CDR2 YNFKEQ. There are 15 residues in the CDR3. Losses at the gene ends were 7 bases for V and 2 bases for J; bases not matched to a gene: 9.

This clonotype showed up just a few times. The chain carries TRBV11-2 and TRBJ2-7; D is possibly TRBD2 (6 bases). Trimming shortened V by 6 bases and J by 4 bases, and 22 bases separated the two germline ends. The CDR3 is made up of 16 amino acids. CDR1 and CDR2 (germline): SGHAT, FQNNGV. CDR3 sequence (DNA): TGTGCCAGCAGTTCGATCGCCGGGACTTCCCTTTACGAGCAGTACTTC. Its translation is CASSSIAGTSLYEQYF.

The J gene is TRBJ1-1, the V gene TRBV27; D is perhaps TRBD1 (5 bases). This CDR3 has 13 amino acids. The V end lost 5 bases, the J end lost 5 bases, and 12 bases lay between the germline ends. The germline V gene encodes CDR1 MNHEY and CDR2 SMNVEV (reference sequence). CDR3 sequence: CASSRRRGTEAFF. DNA of the CDR3: TGTGCCAGCAGTCGGAGGAGGGGTACTGAAGCTTTCTTT.